The rows below give T cell receptor beta chains drawn from one sample of a study of OX40 agonist ivuxolimab in advanced cancers. The table came from immunoSEQ multiplex PCR; TCRdb's copy has only in-frame clones and leaves some out. Of 65,000 to 70,000 clones in the sample, 75% to 90% were seen once. The source was CD4+ or CD8+ T cells sorted from blood, collected in a trial of the OX40 agonist ivuxolimab. The origin of the receptors is an adult with an advanced solid tumor such as melanoma, head and neck, liver or kidney cancer. Each CDR3 is given with its conserved first and last residue. Each record gives: clone size, D gene, CDR3 length, V gene, J gene, CDR3 DNA, CDR3 protein. A D gene is named only where the DNA matches it firmly. Size tells how often a clone was seen (once, few, many) or the class of an expanded clone, and some rows leave it out.

>once|-|15|TRBV5-4|TRBJ2-2
TGTGCCAGCAGCTTTAGCCTAAGGGCCACCGGGGAGCTGTTTTTT
CASSFSLRATGELFF
>-|-|11|TRBV5-1|TRBJ1-1
TGCGCCAGCAGCTTGCACACTGAAGCTTTCTTT
CASSLHTEAFF
>-|-|15|TRBV19|TRBJ1-2
TGTGCCAGTAGTGCACTGAAAGGGGAACTCTATGGCTACACCTTC
CASSALKGELYGYTF
>-|TRBD1|14|TRBV6-5|TRBJ2-2
TGTGCCAGCAGTCCGGGACAGGGGAACGGGGAGCTGTTTTTT
CASSPGQGNGELFF
>once|-|12|TRBV11-3|TRBJ2-2
TGTGCCAGCAGCTTAGACACCGGGGAGCTGTTTTTT
CASSLDTGELFF
>-|-|15|TRBV7-9|TRBJ1-3
TGTGCCAGCAGCTTAGCGTCCAGGTCTGGAAACACCATATATTTT
CASSLASRSGNTIYF
>once|-|15|TRBV7-2|TRBJ1-1
TGTGCCAGCAGCTTAGCAGTGTTGCTGGGCACTGAAGCTTTCTTT
CASSLAVLLGTEAFF
>-|-|16|TRBV7-8|TRBJ2-2
TGTGCCAGCAGCCGCCCGGTAGGAGCGAACACCGGGGAGCTGTTTTTT
CASSRPVGANTGELFF
>once|-|13|TRBV10-3|TRBJ1-5
TGTGCCATCAGTTCGGGGGAGGTTCAGCCCCAGCATTTT
CAISSGEVQPQHF
>-|TRBD1|15|TRBV7-2|TRBJ1-5
TGTGCCAGCAACTTAGGGACAGTAAACAATCAGCCCCAGCATTTT
CASNLGTVNNQPQHF
>-|-|14|TRBV28|TRBJ1-3
TGTGCCAGCAGTCCCCACATTCGGGGAAACACCATATATTTT
CASSPHIRGNTIYF
>-|-|14|TRBV2|TRBJ1-3
TGTGCCAGCAGTGAATTTGTTGGCACCAACACCATATATTTT
CASSEFVGTNTIYF
>-|TRBD2|15|TRBV7-9|TRBJ2-7
TGTGCCAGCAGCTCAGCGGGAGGGAACTCCTACGAGCAGTACTTC
CASSSAGGNSYEQYF
>-|-|16|TRBV5-1|TRBJ1-1
TGCGCCAGCAGCTTGGCTGGCAGGCCCGTGAACACTGAAGCTTTCTTT
CASSLAGRPVNTEAFF
>-|-|20|TRBV13|TRBJ2-6
TGTGCCAGCAGCTCTATTGGGTACAGGGTTTCATTCTCTGGGGCCAACGTCCTGACTTTC
CASSSIGYRVSFSGANVLTF
>-|TRBD1|17|TRBV5-1|TRBJ2-2
TGCGCCAGCAGCTTGTGGTTCGGGACAGGGGGGACCGGGGAGCTGTTTTTT
CASSLWFGTGGTGELFF
>-|-|14|TRBV7-9|TRBJ2-2
TGTGCCAGCAGACCCGGGGGATACACCGGGGAGCTGTTTTTT
CASRPGGYTGELFF
>-|-|14|TRBV13|TRBJ2-5
TGTGCCAGCAGCGCAAACGGACGGGGAGAGACCCAGTACTTC
CASSANGRGETQYF
>-|-|15|TRBV18|TRBJ1-1
TGTGCCAGCTCACCCGTGTCAGGCGGGAACACTGAAGCTTTCTTT
CASSPVSGGNTEAFF
>-|-|15|TRBV7-6|TRBJ2-2
TGTGCCAGCAGCTTAGCGAGTAGTCGGCCCGGGGAGCTGTTTTTT
CASSLASSRPGELFF
>-|-|15|TRBV5-1|TRBJ2-1
TGCGCCAGCAGCCCGCTTGTGGGGGCGAACAATGAGCAGTTCTTC
CASSPLVGANNEQFF
>-|-|16|TRBV5-1|TRBJ2-5
TGCGCCAGCAGCTTGGCCGGGGCCCATCGTGGGGAGACCCAGTACTTC
CASSLAGAHRGETQYF
>-|-|13|TRBV6-5|TRBJ2-5
TGTGCCAGCAGTTTGACCAGGGGAGAGACCCAGTACTTC
CASSLTRGETQYF
>-|-|14|TRBV5-1|TRBJ2-5
TGCGCCAGCAGCCTACAGAGGCCCCAAGAGACCCAGTACTTC
CASSLQRPQETQYF
>-|-|16|TRBV7-2|TRBJ1-6
TGTGCCAGCAGCTTAAATAACGGCCGAAAAAATTCACCCCTCCACTTT
CASSLNNGRKNSPLHF
>-|TRBD2|16|TRBV4-1|TRBJ2-2
TGCGCCAGCAGCCCCCGGACTAGCGGGAGTATCGGGGAGCTGTTTTTT
CASSPRTSGSIGELFF
>-|-|12|TRBV2|TRBJ1-1
TGTGCCAGCAGTTTTCTTAACACTGAAGCTTTCTTT
CASSFLNTEAFF
>-|-|15|TRBV18|TRBJ2-2
TGTGCCAGCGGGCCGGCGGCTAGCAACACCGGGGAGCTGTTTTTT
CASGPAASNTGELFF
>-|-|14|TRBV10-1|TRBJ1-2
TGCGCCACCGGGGCGGTTTTCCCTAACTATGGCTACACCTTC
CATGAVFPNYGYTF
>-|-|14|TRBV19|TRBJ1-1
TGTGCCAGTAGTATGGGGAAGGGGTTATCTGAAGCTTTCTTT
CASSMGKGLSEAFF
>-|-|15|TRBV6-1|TRBJ1-5
TGTGCCAGCAGTGAGGGACATCAAGGCAATCAGCCCCAGCATTTT
CASSEGHQGNQPQHF
>-|-|14|TRBV7-9|TRBJ1-2
TGTGCCAGCAGCTTACAGGGGCGGGACTATGGCTACACCTTC
CASSLQGRDYGYTF
>-|TRBD1|15|TRBV27|TRBJ1-6
TGTGCCAGCAGTTTATTGGGGACAGGGAATTCACCCCTCCACTTT
CASSLLGTGNSPLHF
>-|TRBD1|13|TRBV18|TRBJ1-2
TGTGCCAGCTCACGGGACAGCTCCGATGGCTACACCTTC
CASSRDSSDGYTF
>few|TRBD2|18|TRBV5-8|TRBJ2-1
TGTGCCAGCAGCTTAGGACTAGCGGGGGGAACCCGTCGGAATGAGCAGTTCTTC
CASSLGLAGGTRRNEQFF
>-|TRBD1|13|TRBV30|TRBJ1-6
TGTGCCTGGAATGGACAGGGAGATTCACCCCTCCACTTT
CAWNGQGDSPLHF
>-|-|14|TRBV19|TRBJ1-5
TGTGCCAGTAGTACGACAGATAGCAATCAGCCCCAGCATTTT
CASSTTDSNQPQHF
>-|-|14|TRBV5-1|TRBJ2-3
TGCGCCAGCAGCTTCAGGACTGCCACAGATACGCAGTATTTT
CASSFRTATDTQYF
>-|-|15|TRBV19|TRBJ1-5
TGTGCCAGTAGTAGGGCCCAAACCTTCAATCAGCCCCAGCATTTT
CASSRAQTFNQPQHF
>-|-|15|TRBV28|TRBJ1-1
TGTGCCAGCAGTTTGGCAGGGTCTCTGAACACTGAAGCTTTCTTT
CASSLAGSLNTEAFF
>-|-|12|TRBV5-6|TRBJ1-1
TGTGCCAGCAGCTTGTTTAGCGGGGCAGCTTTCTTT
CASSLFSGAAFF